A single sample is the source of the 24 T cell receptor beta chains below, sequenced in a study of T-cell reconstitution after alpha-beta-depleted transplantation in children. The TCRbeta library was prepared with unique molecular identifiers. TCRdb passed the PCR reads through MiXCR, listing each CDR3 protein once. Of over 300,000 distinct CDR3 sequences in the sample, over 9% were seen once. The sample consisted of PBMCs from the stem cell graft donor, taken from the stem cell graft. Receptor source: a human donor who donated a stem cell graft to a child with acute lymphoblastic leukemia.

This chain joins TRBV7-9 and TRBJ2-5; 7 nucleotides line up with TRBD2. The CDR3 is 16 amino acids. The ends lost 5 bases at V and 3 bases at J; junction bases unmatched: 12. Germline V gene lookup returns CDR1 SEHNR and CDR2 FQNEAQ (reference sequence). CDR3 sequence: CASSPPLSSGKETQYF. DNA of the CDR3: TGTGCCAGCAGCCCCCCGCTGTCTAGCGGAAAAGAGACCCAGTACTTC.

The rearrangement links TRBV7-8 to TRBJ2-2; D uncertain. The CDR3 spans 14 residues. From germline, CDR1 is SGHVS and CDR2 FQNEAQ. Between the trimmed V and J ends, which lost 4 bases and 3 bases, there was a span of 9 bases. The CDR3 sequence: CASSSDPHTGELFF. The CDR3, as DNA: TGTGCCAGCAGCTCGGACCCCCACACCGGGGAGCTGTTTTTT.

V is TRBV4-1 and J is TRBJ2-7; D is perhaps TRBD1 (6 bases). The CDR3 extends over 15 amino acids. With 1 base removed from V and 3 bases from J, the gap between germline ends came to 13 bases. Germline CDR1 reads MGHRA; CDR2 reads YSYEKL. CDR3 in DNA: TGCGCCAGCAGCCAAGGTTGGGGGCTAGGCTACGAGCAGTACTTC. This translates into CASSQGWGLGYEQYF.

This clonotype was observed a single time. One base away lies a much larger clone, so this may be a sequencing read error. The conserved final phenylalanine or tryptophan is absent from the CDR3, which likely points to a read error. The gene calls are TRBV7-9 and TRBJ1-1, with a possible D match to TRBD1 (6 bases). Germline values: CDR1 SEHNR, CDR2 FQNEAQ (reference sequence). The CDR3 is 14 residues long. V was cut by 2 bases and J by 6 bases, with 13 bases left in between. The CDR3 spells CASSLRGGVSEAFS. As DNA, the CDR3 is TGTGCCAGCAGCTTAAGAGGGGGTGTCTCTGAAGCTTTCTCT.

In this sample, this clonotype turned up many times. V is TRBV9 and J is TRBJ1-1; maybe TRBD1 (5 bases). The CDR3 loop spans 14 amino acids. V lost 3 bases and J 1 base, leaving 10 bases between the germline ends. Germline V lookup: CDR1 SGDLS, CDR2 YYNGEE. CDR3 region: CASSARGGNTEAFF. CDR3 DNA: TGTGCCAGCAGCGCGAGGGGAGGGAACACTGAAGCTTTCTTT.

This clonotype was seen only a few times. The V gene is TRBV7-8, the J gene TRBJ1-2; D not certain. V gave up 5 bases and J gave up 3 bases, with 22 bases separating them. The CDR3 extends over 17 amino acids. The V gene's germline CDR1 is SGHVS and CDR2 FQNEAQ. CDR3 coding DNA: TGTGCCAGCAGCCACCCGGACGGCGTTGAGAAGGACTATGGCTACACCTTC. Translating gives CASSHPDGVEKDYGYTF. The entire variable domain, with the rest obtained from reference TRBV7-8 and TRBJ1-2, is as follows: GAGVSQSPRYKVAKRGQDVALRCDPISGHVSLFWYQQALGQGPEFLTYFQNEAQLDKSGLPSDRFFAERPEGSVSTLKIQRTQQEDSAVYLCASSHPDGVEKDYGYTFGSGTRLTVV.

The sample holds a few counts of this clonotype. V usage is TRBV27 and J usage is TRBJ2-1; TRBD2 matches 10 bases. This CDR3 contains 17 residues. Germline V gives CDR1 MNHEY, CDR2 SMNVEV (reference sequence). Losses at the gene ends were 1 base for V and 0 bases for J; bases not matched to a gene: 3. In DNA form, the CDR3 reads TGTGCCAGCAGTTTATGGGCTAGCGGGAGCTCCTACAATGAGCAGTTCTTC. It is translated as CASSLWASGSSYNEQFF.

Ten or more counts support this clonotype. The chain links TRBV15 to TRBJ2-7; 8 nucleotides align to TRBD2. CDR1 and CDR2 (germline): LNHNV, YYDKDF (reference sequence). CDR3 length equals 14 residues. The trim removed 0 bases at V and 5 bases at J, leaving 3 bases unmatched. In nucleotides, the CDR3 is TGTGCCACCAGCAGAGAGCGGGAGGTCGACGAGCAGTACTTC. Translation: CATSREREVDEQYF.

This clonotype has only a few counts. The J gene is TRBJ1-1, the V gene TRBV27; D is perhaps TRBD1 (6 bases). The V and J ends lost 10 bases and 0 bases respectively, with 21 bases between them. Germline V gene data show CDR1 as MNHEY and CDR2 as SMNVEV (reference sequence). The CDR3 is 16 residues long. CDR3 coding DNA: TGTGCCACCAGATCGGTCGGGGGGCTAATGAACACTGAAGCTTTCTTT. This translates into CATRSVGGLMNTEAFF.

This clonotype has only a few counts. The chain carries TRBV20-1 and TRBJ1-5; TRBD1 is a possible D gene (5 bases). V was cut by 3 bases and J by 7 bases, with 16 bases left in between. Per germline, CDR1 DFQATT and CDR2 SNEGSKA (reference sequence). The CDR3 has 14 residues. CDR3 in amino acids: CSARDKPSQQPQHF. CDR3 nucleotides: TGCAGTGCTAGGGACAAGCCCTCCCAGCAGCCCCAGCATTTT.

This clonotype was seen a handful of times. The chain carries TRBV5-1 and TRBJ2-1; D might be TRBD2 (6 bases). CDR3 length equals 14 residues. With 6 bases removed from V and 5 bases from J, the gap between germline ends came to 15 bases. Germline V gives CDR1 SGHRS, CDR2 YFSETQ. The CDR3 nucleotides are TGCGCCAGCAAGTGGGAGGCGCCCGACAATGAGCAGTTCTTC. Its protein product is CASKWEAPDNEQFF.

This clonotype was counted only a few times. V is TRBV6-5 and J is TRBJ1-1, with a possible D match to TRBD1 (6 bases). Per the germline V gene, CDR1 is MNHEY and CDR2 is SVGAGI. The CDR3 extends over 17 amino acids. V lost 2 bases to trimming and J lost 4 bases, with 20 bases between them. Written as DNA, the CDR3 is TGTGCCAGCAGTTACGCGGCCTTACAGGGAGCGAGCACTGAAGCTTTCTTT. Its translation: CASSYAALQGASTEAFF.

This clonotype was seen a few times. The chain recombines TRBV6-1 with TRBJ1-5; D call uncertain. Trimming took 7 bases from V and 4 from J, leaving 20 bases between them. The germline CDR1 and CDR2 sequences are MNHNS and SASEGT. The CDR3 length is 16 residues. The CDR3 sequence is CASTPSPATTNQPQHF. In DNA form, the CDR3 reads TGTGCCAGCACCCCGTCGCCAGCGACTACAAATCAGCCCCAGCATTTT.

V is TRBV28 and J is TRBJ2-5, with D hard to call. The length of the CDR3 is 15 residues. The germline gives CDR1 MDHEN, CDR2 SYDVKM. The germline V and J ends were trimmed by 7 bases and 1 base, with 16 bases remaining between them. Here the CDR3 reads CASTTPVGPQETQYF. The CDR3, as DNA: TGTGCCAGCACCACCCCTGTAGGGCCCCAAGAGACCCAGTACTTC.

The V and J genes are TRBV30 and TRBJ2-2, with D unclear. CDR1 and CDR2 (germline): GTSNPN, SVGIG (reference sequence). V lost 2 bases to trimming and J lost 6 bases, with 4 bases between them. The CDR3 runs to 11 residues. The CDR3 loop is CAWSSPGELFF. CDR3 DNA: TGTGCCTGGAGTTCACCCGGGGAGCTGTTTTTT.

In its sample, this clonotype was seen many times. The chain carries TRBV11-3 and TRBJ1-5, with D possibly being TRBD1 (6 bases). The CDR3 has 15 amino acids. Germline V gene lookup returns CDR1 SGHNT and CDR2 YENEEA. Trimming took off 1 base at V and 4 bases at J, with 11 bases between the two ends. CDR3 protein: CASSLVQGGNQPQHF. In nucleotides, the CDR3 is TGTGCCAGCAGCTTAGTACAGGGAGGAAATCAGCCCCAGCATTTT.

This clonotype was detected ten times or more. The CDR3 bases are TGTGCCAGCAGTTTATTGGCCAATCAGCCCCAGCATTTT. Protein product: CASSLLANQPQHF. The chain employs TRBV27 and TRBJ1-5; D unresolved. This CDR3 is 13 amino acids long. Trimming cost V 1 base and J 3 bases, with 4 bases left between them. The germline V gene encodes CDR1 MNHEY and CDR2 SMNVEV (reference sequence).

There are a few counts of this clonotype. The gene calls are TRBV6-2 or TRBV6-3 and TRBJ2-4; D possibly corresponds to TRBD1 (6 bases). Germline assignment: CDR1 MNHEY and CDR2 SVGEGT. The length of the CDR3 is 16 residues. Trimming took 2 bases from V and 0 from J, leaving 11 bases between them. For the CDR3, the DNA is TGTGCCAGCAGTTACCGGACAGCCCTAGCCAAAAACATTCAGTACTTC. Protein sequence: CASSYRTALAKNIQYF.

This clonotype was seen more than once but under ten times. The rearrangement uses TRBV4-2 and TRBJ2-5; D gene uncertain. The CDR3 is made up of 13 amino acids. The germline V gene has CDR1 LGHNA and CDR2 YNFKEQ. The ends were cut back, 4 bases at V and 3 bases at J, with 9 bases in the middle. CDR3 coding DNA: TGTGCCAGCAGCCCCTTTCCAAAAGAGACCCAGTACTTC. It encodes CASSPFPKETQYF.

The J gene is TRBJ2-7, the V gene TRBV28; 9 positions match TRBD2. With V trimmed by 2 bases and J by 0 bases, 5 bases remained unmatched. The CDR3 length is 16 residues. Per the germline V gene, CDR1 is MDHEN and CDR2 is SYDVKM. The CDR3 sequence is CASSLVAGEPSYEQYF. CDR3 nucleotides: TGTGCCAGCAGTTTAGTAGCGGGGGAGCCCTCCTACGAGCAGTACTTC.

As DNA, the CDR3 is TGTGCCAGCAGCTTACTGTCGGGAGGGCGGGTAAAGACCCAGTACTTC. Its protein product is CASSLLSGGRVKTQYF. The chain joins TRBV13 to TRBJ2-5, with 8 bases aligning to TRBD2. The CDR3 length is 16 residues. V was pared by 2 bases and J by 6 bases, with 11 bases of the junction left unmatched. The germline V gene has CDR1 PRHDT and CDR2 FYEKMQ (reference sequence). Full variable domain (remainder filled in from reference TRBV13 and TRBJ2-5): AAGVIQSPRHLIKEKRETATLKCYPIPRHDTVYWYQQGPGQDPQFLISFYEKMQSDKGSIPDRFSAQQFSDYHSELNMSSLELGDSALYFCASSLLSGGRVKTQYFGPGTRLLVL.

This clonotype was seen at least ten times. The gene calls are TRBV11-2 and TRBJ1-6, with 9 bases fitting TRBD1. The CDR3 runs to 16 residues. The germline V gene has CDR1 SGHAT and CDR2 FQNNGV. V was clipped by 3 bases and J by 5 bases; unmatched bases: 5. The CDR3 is CASSFPRTGDNSPLHF. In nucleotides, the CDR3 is TGTGCCAGCAGCTTTCCCCGGACAGGGGATAATTCACCCCTCCACTTT.

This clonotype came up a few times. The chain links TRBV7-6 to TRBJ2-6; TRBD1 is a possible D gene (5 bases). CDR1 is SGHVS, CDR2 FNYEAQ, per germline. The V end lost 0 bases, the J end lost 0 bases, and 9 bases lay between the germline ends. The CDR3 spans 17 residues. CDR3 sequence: CASSLATVSSGANVLTF. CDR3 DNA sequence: TGTGCCAGCAGCTTAGCGACAGTTTCCTCTGGGGCCAACGTCCTGACTTTC.

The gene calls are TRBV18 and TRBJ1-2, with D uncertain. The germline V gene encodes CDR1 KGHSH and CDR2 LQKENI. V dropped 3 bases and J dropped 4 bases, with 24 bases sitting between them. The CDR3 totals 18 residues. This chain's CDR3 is CASSPIRAATSSGYGYTF. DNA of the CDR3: TGTGCCAGCTCACCCATCCGGGCGGCGACTTCATCGGGCTATGGCTACACCTTC.